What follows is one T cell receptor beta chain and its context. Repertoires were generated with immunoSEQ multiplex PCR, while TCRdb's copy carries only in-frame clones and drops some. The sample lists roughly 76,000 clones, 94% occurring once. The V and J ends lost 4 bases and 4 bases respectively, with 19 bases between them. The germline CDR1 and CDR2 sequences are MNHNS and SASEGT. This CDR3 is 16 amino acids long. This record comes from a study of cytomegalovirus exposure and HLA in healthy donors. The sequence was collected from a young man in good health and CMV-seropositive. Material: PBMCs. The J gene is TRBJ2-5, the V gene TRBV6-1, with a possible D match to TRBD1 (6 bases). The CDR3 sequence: CASSGGQYTTGETQYF. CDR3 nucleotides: TGTGCCAGCAGTGGGGGGCAGTACACGACGGGAGAGACCCAGTACTTC.